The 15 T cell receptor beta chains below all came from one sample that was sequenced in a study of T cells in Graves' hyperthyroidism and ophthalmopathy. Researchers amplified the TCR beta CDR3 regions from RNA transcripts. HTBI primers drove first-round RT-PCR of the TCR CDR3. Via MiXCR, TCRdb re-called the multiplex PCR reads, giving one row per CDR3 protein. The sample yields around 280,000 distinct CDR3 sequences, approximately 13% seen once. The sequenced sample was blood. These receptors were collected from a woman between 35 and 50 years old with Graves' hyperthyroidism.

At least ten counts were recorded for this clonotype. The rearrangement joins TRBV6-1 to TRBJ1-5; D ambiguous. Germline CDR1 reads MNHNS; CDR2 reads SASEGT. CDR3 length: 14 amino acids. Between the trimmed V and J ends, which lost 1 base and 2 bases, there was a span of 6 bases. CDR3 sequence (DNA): TGTGCCAGCAGTGAAGGGAGTGGCAATCAGCCCCAGCATTTT. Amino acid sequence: CASSEGSGNQPQHF.

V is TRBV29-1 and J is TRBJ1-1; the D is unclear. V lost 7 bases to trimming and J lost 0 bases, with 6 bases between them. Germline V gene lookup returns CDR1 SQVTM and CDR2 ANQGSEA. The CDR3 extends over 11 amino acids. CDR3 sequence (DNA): TGCAGCGCCGCTCTGAACACTGAAGCTTTCTTT. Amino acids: CSAALNTEAFF. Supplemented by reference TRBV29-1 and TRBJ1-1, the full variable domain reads SAVISQKPSRDICQRGTSLTIQCQVDSQVTMMFWYRQQPGQSLTLIATANQGSEATYESGFVIDKFPISRPNLTFSTLTVSNMSPEDSSIYLCSAALNTEAFFGQGTRLTVV.

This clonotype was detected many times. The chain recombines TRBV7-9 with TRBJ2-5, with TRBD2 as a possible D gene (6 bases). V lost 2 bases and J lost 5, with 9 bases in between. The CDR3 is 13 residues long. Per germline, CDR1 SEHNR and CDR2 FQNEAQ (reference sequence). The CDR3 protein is CASSLRGGETQYF. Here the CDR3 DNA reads TGTGCCAGCAGCTTAAGGGGAGGCGAGACCCAGTACTTC.

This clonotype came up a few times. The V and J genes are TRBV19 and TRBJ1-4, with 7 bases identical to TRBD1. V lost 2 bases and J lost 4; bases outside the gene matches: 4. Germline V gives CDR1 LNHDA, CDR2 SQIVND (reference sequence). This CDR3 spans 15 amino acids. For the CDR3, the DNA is TGTGCCAGTAGTATACCGGGACAGATTAATGAAAAACTGTTTTTT. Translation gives CASSIPGQINEKLFF. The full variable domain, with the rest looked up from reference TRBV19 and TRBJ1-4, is DGGITQSPKYLFRKEGQNVTLSCEQNLNHDAMYWYRQDPGQGLRLIYYSQIVNDFQKGDIAEGYSVSREKKESFPLTVTSAQKNPTAFYLCASSIPGQINEKLFFGSGTQLSVL.

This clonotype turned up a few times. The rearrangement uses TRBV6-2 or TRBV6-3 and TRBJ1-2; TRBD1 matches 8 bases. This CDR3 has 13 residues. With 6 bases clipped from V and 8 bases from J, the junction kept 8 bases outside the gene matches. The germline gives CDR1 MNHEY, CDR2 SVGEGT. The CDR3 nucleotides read TGTGCCAGCAGCCGAGGACAGGGCTTCGGCTACACCTTC. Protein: CASSRGQGFGYTF.

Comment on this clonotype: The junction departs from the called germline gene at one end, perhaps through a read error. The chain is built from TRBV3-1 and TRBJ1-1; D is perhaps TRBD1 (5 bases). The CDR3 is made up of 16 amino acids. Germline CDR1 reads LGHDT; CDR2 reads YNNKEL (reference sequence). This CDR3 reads CASIQDRTRDWTEAFF. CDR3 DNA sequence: TGTGCCAGCATCCAAGATCGGACACGAGACTGGACTGAAGCTTTCTTT.

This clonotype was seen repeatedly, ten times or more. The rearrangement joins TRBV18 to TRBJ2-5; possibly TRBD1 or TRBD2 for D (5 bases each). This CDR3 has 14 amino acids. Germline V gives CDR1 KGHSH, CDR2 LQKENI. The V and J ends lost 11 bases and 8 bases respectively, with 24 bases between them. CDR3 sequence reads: CAGSAGQGPGTQYF. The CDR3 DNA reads TGTGCCGGAAGCGCTGGTCAGGGACCAGGTACCCAGTACTTC.

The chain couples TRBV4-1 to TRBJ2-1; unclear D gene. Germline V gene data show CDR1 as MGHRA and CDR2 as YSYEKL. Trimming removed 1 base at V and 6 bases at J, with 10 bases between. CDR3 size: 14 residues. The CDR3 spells CASSQGSSINEQFF. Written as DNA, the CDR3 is TGCGCCAGCAGCCAAGGCTCGTCCATCAATGAGCAGTTCTTC.

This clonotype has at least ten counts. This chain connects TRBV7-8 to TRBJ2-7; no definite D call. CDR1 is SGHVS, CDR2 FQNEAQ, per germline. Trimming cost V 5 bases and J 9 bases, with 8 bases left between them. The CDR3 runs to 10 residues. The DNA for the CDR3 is TGTGCCAGCAGCCCGACGGGGCAGTACTTC. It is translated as CASSPTGQYF.

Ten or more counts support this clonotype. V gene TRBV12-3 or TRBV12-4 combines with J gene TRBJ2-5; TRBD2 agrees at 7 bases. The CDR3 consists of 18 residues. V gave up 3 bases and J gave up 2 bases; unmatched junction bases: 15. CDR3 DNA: TGTGCCAGCAGTTTGCCCCCCCGGCCGAGCGGGAAACAAGAGACCCAGTACTTC. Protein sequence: CASSLPPRPSGKQETQYF.

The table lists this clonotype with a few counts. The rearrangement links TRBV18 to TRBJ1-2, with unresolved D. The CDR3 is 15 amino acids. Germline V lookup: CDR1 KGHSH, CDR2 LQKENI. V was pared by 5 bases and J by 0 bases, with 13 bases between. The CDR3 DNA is TGTGCCAGCTCAATTAGGCAGACGTCTAACTATGGCTACACCTTC. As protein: CASSIRQTSNYGYTF.

CDR3 in amino acids: CASSQTRLLGTGELFF. The CDR3 nucleotides are TGCGCCAGCAGCCAAACGAGACTCCTGGGCACCGGGGAGCTGTTTTTT. The chain combines TRBV4-1 with TRBJ2-2; no clear D. Germline values: CDR1 MGHRA, CDR2 YSYEKL. The CDR3 spans 16 residues. V dropped 2 bases and J dropped 4 bases, with 14 bases sitting between them.

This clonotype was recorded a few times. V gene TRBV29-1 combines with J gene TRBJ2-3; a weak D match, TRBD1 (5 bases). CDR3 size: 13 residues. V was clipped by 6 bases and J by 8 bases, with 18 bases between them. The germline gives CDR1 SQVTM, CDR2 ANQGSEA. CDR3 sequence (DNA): TGCAGCGTGCTCAACCAGGGTTCGGGTACGCAGTATTTT. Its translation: CSVLNQGSGTQYF.

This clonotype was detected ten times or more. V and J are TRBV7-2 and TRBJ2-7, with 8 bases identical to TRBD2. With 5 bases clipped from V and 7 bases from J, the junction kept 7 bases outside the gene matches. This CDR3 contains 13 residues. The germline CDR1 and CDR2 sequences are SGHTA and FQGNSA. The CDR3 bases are TGTGCCAGCAGCCCAGGACAGCGGGGGGAGCAGTACTTC. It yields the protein CASSPGQRGEQYF.

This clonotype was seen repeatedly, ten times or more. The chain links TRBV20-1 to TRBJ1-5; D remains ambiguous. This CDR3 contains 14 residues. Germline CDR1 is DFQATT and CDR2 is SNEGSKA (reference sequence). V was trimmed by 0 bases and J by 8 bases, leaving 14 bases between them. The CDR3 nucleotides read TGCAGTGCTAGAGATTCTTCCCGTCCGGAGCCCCAGCATTTT. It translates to CSARDSSRPEPQHF.